The 4 T cell receptor beta chains reported below all come from one sample, sequenced in a study of beta chain features in type 1 diabetes. Study findings and constraints: Type 1 diabetes patients had moderately but significantly shorter TCRB CDR3s in all four CD4+ subsets.

Their antigens are not known. All of the isolated RNA was reverse transcribed, so expressed TCRB transcripts were sequenced. Generated by immunoSEQ multiplex PCR, the TCRdb table keeps only in-frame clones and is missing some. The sample shows some 330,000 clones, around an eighth of them seen only once. Input material: naive CD4+ T cells from blood. Receptors were obtained from a woman aged 18-29 years with type 1 diabetes.

The rearrangement links TRBV29-1 to TRBJ2-1; D may be TRBD1 (5 bases). Germline V CDR1 and CDR2: SQVTM, ANQGSEA. The V gene lost 3 bases and the J gene lost 3 bases, with 9 bases spanning the gap. This CDR3 is built from 13 residues. In DNA, the CDR3 is TGCAGCGTTGACAGGGTGTTCTACAATGAGCAGTTCTTC. This gives the protein CSVDRVFYNEQFF.

V is TRBV6-5 and J is TRBJ2-7; 9 positions match TRBD1. The V gene's germline CDR1 is MNHEY and CDR2 SVGAGI. V shed 2 bases, J shed 2 bases, and the junction held 1 base outside the gene matches. The CDR3 extends over 14 amino acids. The CDR3 sequence: CASSYGDRAYEQYF. For the CDR3, the DNA is TGTGCCAGCAGTTACGGGGACAGGGCCTACGAGCAGTACTTC.

This clone has just a few counts. The genes are TRBV18 and TRBJ1-2; D may be TRBD1 (5 bases). The CDR3 has 13 residues. The V and J ends lost 4 bases and 3 bases respectively, with 9 bases between them. The germline V gene encodes CDR1 KGHSH and CDR2 LQKENI. CDR3: CASSLDRDYGYTF. CDR3 in DNA: TGTGCCAGCTCACTCGACAGAGACTATGGCTACACCTTC.

V usage is TRBV28 and J usage is TRBJ1-1; no definite D call. The CDR3 is 12 amino acids. The germline V gene encodes CDR1 MDHEN and CDR2 SYDVKM. The V end lost 4 bases, the J end lost 5 bases, and 8 bases lay between the germline ends. CDR3 DNA sequence: TGTGCCAGCAGTTCTGTGAGGACTGAAGCTTTCTTT. Its translation: CASSSVRTEAFF. The complete variable domain, with remaining parts taken from reference TRBV28 and TRBJ1-1, reads DVKVTQSSRYLVKRTGEKVFLECVQDMDHENMFWYRQDPGLGLRLIYFSYDVKMKEKGDIPEGYSVSREKKERFSLILESASTNQTSMYLCASSSVRTEAFFGQGTRLTVV.